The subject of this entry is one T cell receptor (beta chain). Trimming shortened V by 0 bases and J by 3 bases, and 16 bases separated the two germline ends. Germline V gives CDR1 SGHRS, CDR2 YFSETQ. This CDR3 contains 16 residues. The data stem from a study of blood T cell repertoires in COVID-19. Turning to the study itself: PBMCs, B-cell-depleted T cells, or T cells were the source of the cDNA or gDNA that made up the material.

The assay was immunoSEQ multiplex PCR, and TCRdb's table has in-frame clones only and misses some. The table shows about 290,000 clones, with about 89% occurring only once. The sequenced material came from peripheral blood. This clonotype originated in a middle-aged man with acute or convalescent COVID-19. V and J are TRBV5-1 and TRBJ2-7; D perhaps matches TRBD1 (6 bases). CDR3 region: CASSLGARTVNYEQYF. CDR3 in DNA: TGCGCCAGCAGCTTGGGCGCTAGGACAGTCAACTACGAGCAGTACTTC.